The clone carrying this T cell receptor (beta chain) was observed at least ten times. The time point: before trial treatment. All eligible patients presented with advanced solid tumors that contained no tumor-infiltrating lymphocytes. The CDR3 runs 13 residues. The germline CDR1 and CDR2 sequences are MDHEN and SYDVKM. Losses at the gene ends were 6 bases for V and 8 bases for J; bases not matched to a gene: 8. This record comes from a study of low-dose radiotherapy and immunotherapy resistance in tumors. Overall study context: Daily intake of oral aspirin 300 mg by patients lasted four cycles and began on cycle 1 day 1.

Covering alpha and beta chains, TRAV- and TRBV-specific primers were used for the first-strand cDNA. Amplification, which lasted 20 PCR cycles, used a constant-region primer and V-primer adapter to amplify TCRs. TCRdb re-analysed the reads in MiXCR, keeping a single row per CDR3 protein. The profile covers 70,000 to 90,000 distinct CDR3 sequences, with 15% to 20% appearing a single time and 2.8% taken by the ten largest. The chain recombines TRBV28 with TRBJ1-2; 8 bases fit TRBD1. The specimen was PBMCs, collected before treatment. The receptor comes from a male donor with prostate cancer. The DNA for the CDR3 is TGTGCCAGCAGCCCCCAGGGGGCGGGCGGCTACACCTTC. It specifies CASSPQGAGGYTF.